Given below is one T cell receptor beta chain in context. Germline loops: CDR1 MNHEY, CDR2 SVGAGI. The CDR3 length is 15 residues. The J segment lost 5 bases and the V segment lost 8 bases, leaving 8 bases of the junction unmatched. This sample is part of a study of blood T cell repertoires in COVID-19. About the research overall: Sample material is recorded as cDNA or gDNA derived from T cells, B-cell-depleted T cells, or PBMCs.

Clones were read by immunoSEQ multiplex PCR, and TCRdb kept only the in-frame ones, dropping some. The table records some 250,000 clones, roughly 91% of them present only once. This rearrangement joins TRBV6-5 to TRBJ1-5; TRBD1 agrees at 11 bases. This TCR was recovered from a woman between 40 and 55 years old who had recovered from COVID-19. Material for sequencing was peripheral blood. The CDR3 nucleotides are TGTGCCAGCCACCGGGACAGGGGGAGGTATCAGCCCCAGCATTTT. Translated: CASHRDRGRYQPQHF.